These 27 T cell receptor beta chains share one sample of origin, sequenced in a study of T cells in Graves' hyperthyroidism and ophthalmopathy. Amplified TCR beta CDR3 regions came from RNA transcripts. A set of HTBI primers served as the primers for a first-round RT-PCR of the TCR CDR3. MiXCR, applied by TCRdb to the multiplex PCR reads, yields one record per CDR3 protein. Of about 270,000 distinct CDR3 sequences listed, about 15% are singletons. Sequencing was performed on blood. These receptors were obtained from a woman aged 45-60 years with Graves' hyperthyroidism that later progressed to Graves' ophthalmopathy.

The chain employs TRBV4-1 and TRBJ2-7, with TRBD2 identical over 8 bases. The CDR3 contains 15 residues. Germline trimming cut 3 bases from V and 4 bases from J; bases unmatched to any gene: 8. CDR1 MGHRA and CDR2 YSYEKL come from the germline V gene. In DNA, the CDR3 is TGCGCCAGCAGCCACATAGGACTAGCTGGTTACGAGCAGTACTTC. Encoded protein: CASSHIGLAGYEQYF.

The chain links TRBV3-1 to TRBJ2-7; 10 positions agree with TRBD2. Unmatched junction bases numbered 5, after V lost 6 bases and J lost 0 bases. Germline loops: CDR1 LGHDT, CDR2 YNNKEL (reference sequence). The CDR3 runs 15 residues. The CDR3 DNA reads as TGTGCCAGCAGTCTAGCGGGAGTTAGCTCCTACGAGCAGTACTTC. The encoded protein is CASSLAGVSSYEQYF.

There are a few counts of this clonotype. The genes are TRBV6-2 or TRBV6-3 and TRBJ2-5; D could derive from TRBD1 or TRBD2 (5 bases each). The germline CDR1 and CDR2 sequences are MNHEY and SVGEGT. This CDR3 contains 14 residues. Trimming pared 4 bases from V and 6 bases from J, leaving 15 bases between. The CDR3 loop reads CASSWRPQEKTQYF. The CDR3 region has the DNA TGTGCCAGCAGTTGGAGGCCACAGGAGAAGACCCAGTACTTC.

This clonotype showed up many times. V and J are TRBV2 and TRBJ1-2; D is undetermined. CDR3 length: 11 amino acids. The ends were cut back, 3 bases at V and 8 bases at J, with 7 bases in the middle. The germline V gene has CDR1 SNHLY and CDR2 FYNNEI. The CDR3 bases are TGTGCCAGCAGTGAGGACTTCGGCTACACCTTC. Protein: CASSEDFGYTF.

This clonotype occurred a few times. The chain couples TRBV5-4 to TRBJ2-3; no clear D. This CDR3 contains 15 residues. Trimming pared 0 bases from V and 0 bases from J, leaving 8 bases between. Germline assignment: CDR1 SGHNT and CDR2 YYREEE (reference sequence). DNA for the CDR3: TGTGCCAGCAGCTTGGGTGGCGTGAGCACAGATACGCAGTATTTT. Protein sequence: CASSLGGVSTDTQYF.

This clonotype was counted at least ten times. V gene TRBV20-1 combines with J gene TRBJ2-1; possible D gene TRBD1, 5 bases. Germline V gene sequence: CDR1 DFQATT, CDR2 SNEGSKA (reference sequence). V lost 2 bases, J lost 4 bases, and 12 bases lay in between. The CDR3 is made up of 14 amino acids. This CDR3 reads CSARWGVGYNEQFF. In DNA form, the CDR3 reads TGCAGTGCTAGATGGGGCGTTGGATACAATGAGCAGTTCTTC.

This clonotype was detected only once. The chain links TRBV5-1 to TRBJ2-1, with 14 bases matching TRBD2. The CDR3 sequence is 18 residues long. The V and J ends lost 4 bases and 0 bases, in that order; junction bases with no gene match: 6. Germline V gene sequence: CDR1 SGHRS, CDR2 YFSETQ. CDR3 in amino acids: CASSPGTSGRSSYNEQFF. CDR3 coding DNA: TGCGCCAGCAGCCCCGGGACTAGCGGGAGAAGCTCCTACAATGAGCAGTTCTTC.

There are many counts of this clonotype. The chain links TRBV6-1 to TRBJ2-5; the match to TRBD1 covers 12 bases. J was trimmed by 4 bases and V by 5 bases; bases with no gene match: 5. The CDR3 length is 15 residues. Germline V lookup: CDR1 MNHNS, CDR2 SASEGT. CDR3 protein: CASSTGTGGIETQYF. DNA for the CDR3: TGTGCCAGCAGTACCGGGACAGGGGGCATAGAGACCCAGTACTTC.

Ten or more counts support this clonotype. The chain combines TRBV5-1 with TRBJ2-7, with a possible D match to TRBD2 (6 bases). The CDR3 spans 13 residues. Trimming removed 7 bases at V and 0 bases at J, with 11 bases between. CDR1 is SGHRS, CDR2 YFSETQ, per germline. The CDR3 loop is CASAWDFSYEQYF. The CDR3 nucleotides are TGCGCCAGCGCGTGGGACTTCTCCTACGAGCAGTACTTC.

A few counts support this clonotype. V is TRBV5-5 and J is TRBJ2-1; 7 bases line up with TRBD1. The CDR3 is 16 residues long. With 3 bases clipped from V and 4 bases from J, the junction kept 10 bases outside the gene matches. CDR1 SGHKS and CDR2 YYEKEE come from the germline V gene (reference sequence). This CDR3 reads CASSYTGDSGYNEQFF. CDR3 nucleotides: TGTGCCAGCAGCTACACAGGGGACAGTGGTTACAATGAGCAGTTCTTC.

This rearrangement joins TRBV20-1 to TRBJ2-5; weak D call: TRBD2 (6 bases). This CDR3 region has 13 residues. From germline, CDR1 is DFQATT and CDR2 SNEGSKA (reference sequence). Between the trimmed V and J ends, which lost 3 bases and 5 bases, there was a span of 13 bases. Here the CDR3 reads CSAREGPQETQYF. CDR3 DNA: TGCAGTGCTAGGGAGGGCCCCCAGGAGACCCAGTACTTC.

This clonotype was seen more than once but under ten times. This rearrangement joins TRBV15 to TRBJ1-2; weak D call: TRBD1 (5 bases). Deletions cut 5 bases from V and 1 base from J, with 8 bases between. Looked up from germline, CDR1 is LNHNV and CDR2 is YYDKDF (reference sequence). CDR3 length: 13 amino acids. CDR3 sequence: CATSGADNYGYTF. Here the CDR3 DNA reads TGTGCCACCAGCGGGGCAGATAACTATGGCTACACCTTC.

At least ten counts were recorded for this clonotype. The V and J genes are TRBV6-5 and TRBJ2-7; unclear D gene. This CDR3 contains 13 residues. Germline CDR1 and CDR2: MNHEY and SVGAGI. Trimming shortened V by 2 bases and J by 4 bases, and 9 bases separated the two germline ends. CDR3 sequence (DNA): TGTGCCAGCAGTTACAATCTTGGGTACGAGCAGTACTTC. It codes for CASSYNLGYEQYF.

The CDR3 loop is CASSQEAGTSATYEQYF. CDR3 bases: TGCGCCAGCAGCCAAGAAGCGGGGACTAGCGCTACCTACGAGCAGTACTTC. The chain links TRBV4-1 to TRBJ2-7, with 10 positions matching TRBD2. CDR3 length: 17 residues. J gave up 2 bases and V 0 bases, and 7 bases lay outside the gene matches. Germline assignment: CDR1 MGHRA and CDR2 YSYEKL.

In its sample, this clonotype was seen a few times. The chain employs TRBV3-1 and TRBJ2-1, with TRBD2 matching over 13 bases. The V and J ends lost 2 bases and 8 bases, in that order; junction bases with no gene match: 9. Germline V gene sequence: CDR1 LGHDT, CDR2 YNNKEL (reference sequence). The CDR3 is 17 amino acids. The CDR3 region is CASSQLRGTSGMHEQFF. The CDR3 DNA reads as TGTGCCAGCAGCCAACTAAGGGGGACTAGCGGGATGCATGAGCAGTTCTTC.

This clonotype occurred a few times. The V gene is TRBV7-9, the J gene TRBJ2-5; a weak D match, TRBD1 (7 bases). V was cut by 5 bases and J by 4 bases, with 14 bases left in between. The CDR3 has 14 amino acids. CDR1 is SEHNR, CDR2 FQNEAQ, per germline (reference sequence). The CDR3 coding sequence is TGTGCCAGCAGCCTCCCGCAGGGGGGAGAGACCCAGTACTTC. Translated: CASSLPQGGETQYF.

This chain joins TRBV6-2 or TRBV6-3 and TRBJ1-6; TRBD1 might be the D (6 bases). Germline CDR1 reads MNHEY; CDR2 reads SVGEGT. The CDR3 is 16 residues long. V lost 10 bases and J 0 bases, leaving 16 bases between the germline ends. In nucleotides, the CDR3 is TGTGCCACCCACTGGACAGACAGCTCCTATAATTCACCCCTCCACTTT. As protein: CATHWTDSSYNSPLHF.

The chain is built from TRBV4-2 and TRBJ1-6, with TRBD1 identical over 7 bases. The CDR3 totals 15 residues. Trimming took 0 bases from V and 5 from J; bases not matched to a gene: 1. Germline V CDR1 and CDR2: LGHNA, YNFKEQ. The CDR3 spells CASSQDTGDNSPLHF. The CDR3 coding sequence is TGTGCCAGCAGCCAAGATACAGGGGATAATTCACCCCTCCACTTT.

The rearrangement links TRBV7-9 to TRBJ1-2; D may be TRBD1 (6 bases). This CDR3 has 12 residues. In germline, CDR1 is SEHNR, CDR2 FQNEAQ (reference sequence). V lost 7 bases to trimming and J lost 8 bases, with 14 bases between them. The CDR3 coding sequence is TGTGCCAGCAAGGGGGAGGGGAAAGGCTACACCTTC. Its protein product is CASKGEGKGYTF.

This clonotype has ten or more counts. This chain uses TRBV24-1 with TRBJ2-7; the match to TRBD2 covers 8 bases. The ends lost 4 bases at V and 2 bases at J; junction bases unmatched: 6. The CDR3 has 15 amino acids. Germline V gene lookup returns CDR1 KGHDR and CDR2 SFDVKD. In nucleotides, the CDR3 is TGTGCCACCAGTGAGGCGGGCGGGAGGCCCTACGAGCAGTACTTC. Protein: CATSEAGGRPYEQYF.

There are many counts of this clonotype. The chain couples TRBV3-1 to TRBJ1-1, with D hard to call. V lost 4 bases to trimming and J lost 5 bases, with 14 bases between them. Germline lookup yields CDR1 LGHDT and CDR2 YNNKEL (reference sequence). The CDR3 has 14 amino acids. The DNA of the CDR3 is TGTGCCAGCAGCCTCATGGCGGAGGGAACTGAAGCTTTCTTT. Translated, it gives CASSLMAEGTEAFF.

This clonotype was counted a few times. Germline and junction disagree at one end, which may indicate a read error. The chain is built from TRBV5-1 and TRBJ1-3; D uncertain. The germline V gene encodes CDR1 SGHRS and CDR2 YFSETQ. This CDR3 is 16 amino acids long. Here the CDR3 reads CASSLDPREYGNTIYF. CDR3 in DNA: TGCGCCAGCAGTTTGGACCCCCGGGAGTACGGAAACACCATATATTTT.

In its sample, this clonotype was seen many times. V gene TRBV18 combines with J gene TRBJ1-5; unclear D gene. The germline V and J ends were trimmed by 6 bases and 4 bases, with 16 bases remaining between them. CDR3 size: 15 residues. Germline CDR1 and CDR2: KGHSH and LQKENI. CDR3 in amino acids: CASSHTWGENQPQHF. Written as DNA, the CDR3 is TGTGCCAGCTCTCATACATGGGGAGAGAATCAGCCCCAGCATTTT.

CDR3 residues: CASSFDQGSGAPGDTQYF. The CDR3 bases are TGTGCCAGCAGCTTTGATCAGGGTAGCGGGGCCCCTGGGGATACGCAGTATTTT. The chain has TRBV11-2 and TRBJ2-3; TRBD2 matches at 8 bases. The CDR3 extends over 18 amino acids. In germline, CDR1 is SGHAT, CDR2 FQNNGV. V dropped 3 bases and J dropped 6; count of bases not matched to a gene: 17.

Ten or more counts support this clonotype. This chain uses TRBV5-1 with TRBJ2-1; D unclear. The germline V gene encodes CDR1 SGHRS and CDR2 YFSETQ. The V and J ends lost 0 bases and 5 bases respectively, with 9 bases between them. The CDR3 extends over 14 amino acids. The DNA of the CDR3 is TGCGCCAGCAGCTTGGGACGGGTCGACAATGAGCAGTTCTTC. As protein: CASSLGRVDNEQFF.

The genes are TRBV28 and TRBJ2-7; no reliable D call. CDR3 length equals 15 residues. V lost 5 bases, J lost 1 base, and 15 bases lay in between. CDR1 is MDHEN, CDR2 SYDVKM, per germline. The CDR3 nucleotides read TGTGCCAGCAGTCCTCCTGACGAACTATCCTACGAGCAGTACTTC. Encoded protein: CASSPPDELSYEQYF.

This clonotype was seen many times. The CDR3 loop reads CASSPPFNYGYTF. In DNA form, the CDR3 reads TGTGCCAGCAGTCCCCCCTTCAACTATGGCTACACCTTC. The chain couples TRBV12-3 or TRBV12-4 to TRBJ1-2; D not certain. Trimming took off 5 bases at V and 2 bases at J, with 9 bases between the two ends. CDR3 size: 13 residues.